This TCR beta chain emerged from a study of blood T cell repertoires in COVID-19. Study overall: The cDNA or gDNA used as material had been derived from T cells, B-cell-depleted T cells, or PBMCs.

Trimming removed 0 bases from V and 5 bases from J, with 11 bases in between. This CDR3 is built from 14 residues. The germline CDR1 and CDR2 sequences are SGHRS and YFSETQ. Authors' methods: Cell counts per sample came from amplifying reference gene primers. Clones were read by immunoSEQ multiplex PCR, and TCRdb kept only the in-frame ones, dropping some. The DNA was the basis for D and trimming; V, J and clone size are from that table. The repertoire holds 250,000 to 350,000 clones, with about 89% as singletons. The chain combines TRBV5-1 with TRBJ1-2, with a weak D call TRBD1 (5 bases). Sequences were obtained from peripheral blood. The TCR originated in a young man with acute or convalescent COVID-19. This CDR3 is CASSLVGGEYGYTF. Here the CDR3 DNA reads TGCGCCAGCAGCTTGGTGGGGGGAGAATATGGCTACACCTTC.